Below, 18 T cell receptor beta chains from the same sample are listed, as sequenced in a study of T-cell memory formation after mild COVID-19. TCRdb passed the 5' RACE reads through MiXCR, listing each CDR3 protein once. The table has about 470,000 distinct CDR3 sequences, 25% seen once; the top ten hold approximately 13%. The sample comprised PBMCs or a T cell subset sorted from them (not recorded which). The receptor set was obtained from an adult woman who had mild COVID-19 (a few samples of this study predate the infection). Cell type and time point are not known.

V and J are TRBV5-1 and TRBJ2-5; a weak D match, TRBD1 (6 bases). This CDR3 region has 14 residues. In germline, CDR1 is SGHRS, CDR2 YFSETQ. Trimming shortened V by 2 bases and J by 4 bases, and 12 bases separated the two germline ends. The CDR3 region has the DNA TGCGCCAGCAGCTTATTGGACAGTGCAGAGACCCAGTACTTC. It specifies CASSLLDSAETQYF.

The chain carries TRBV5-1 and TRBJ2-6, with unresolved D. The length of the CDR3 is 15 residues. Germline V gene lookup returns CDR1 SGHRS and CDR2 YFSETQ. V was shortened by 4 bases and J by 0 bases, with 8 bases between the two germline ends. CDR3 DNA: TGCGCCAGCAGCCCTGCTATCTCTGGGGCCAACGTCCTGACTTTC. Residues: CASSPAISGANVLTF.

There are a few counts of this clonotype. The chain employs TRBV7-6 and TRBJ1-4; the D gene is possibly TRBD1 (5 bases). This CDR3 has 14 amino acids. Germline V CDR1 and CDR2: SGHVS, FNYEAQ. V shed 4 bases and J shed 6 bases, with 12 bases lying between them. The CDR3 reads CASSSGTEDEKLFF. The CDR3 nucleotides are TGTGCCAGCAGCTCCGGGACCGAGGATGAAAAACTGTTTTTT.

This clonotype was picked up a small number of times. The chain employs TRBV29-1 and TRBJ2-1, with no clear D. The CDR3 loop spans 12 amino acids. V lost 2 bases to trimming and J lost 3 bases, with 5 bases between them. Germline loops: CDR1 SQVTM, CDR2 ANQGSEA. CDR3 sequence (DNA): TGCAGCGTTGAAAGGAACTACAATGAGCAGTTCTTC. It yields the protein CSVERNYNEQFF.

As DNA, the CDR3 is TGCACCGGGGACAGGGAGTTTGACACTGAAGCTTTCTTT. Translating it yields CTGDREFDTEAFF. The chain joins TRBV20-1 to TRBJ1-1; 9 bases are a match to TRBD1. CDR3 length: 13 amino acids. Germline V gene sequence: CDR1 DFQATT, CDR2 SNEGSKA (reference sequence).

This clonotype has only a few counts. V usage is TRBV7-2 and J usage is TRBJ1-3; tentatively, D is TRBD1 (5 bases). The CDR3 sequence is 16 residues long. The ends were cut back, 3 bases at V and 2 bases at J, with 14 bases in the middle. Per germline, CDR1 SGHTA and CDR2 FQGNSA. This CDR3 reads CASSLNARTTGNTIYF. CDR3 sequence (DNA): TGTGCCAGCAGCTTGAATGCAAGGACAACTGGAAACACCATATATTTT.

This clonotype occurred a few times. The chain is built from TRBV18 and TRBJ2-7, with TRBD2 as a possible D gene (6 bases). This CDR3 spans 12 amino acids. The V and J ends lost 3 bases and 7 bases respectively, with 10 bases between them. CDR1 is KGHSH and CDR2 is LQKENI in the germline V gene. The CDR3 region is CASSPGGPEQYF. The CDR3 DNA follows: TGTGCCAGCTCACCCGGGGGTCCGGAGCAGTACTTC.

The chain links TRBV5-4 to TRBJ1-3; no firm D call. From germline, CDR1 is SGHNT and CDR2 YYREEE (reference sequence). This CDR3 has 15 amino acids. V was cut by 4 bases and J by 0 bases, with 11 bases left in between. Written as DNA, the CDR3 is TGTGCCAGCAGCACCGGACTCGACTCTGGAAACACCATATATTTT. Protein sequence: CASSTGLDSGNTIYF.

This clonotype was counted a few times. The rearrangement links TRBV9 to TRBJ2-5, with 7 bases aligning to TRBD2. V shed 3 bases and J 5 bases; nucleotides not matched to a gene: 4. The CDR3 length is 13 residues. Germline CDR1 reads SGDLS; CDR2 reads YYNGEE. The CDR3 here is CASSATSEETQYF. CDR3 DNA: TGTGCCAGCAGCGCCACTAGCGAGGAGACCCAGTACTTC.

The rearrangement joins TRBV24-1 to TRBJ2-7, with unresolved D. Germline V gene data show CDR1 as KGHDR and CDR2 as SFDVKD. Trimming removed 3 bases at V and 9 bases at J, with 14 bases between. There are 13 residues in the CDR3. The CDR3 protein is CATSDLPFAGQYF. The CDR3 DNA sequence: TGTGCCACCAGTGATCTCCCGTTCGCCGGGCAGTACTTC.

In this sample, this clonotype turned up a few times. V is TRBV7-3 and J is TRBJ2-1; TRBD1 agrees at 10 bases. CDR3 length: 15 residues. V shed 5 bases, J shed 4 bases, and the junction held 5 bases outside the gene matches. The germline CDR1 and CDR2 sequences are SGHTA and FQGTGA. This chain's CDR3 is CASSRDRGGYNEQFF. The CDR3 DNA sequence: TGTGCCAGCAGCAGGGACAGGGGTGGATACAATGAGCAGTTCTTC.

This clonotype was seen at least ten times. The chain combines TRBV4-2 with TRBJ2-5; 8 bases are a match to TRBD2. In germline, CDR1 is LGHNA, CDR2 YNFKEQ. Trimming removed 2 bases from V and 2 bases from J; junction bases left unmatched: 4. The CDR3 consists of 15 residues. Here the CDR3 reads CASSQRSGGQETQYF. The CDR3, as DNA: TGTGCCAGCAGCCAAAGGTCGGGAGGGCAAGAGACCCAGTACTTC.

This chain uses TRBV7-9 with TRBJ1-6, with 9 bases that match TRBD1. Germline trimming cut 5 bases from V and 10 bases from J; bases unmatched to any gene: 12. CDR1 SEHNR and CDR2 FQNEAQ come from the germline V gene (reference sequence). CDR3 length: 16 residues. CDR3 region: CASSSAEGTGMSPLHF. Written as DNA, the CDR3 is TGTGCCAGCAGCAGCGCAGAAGGGACAGGGATGTCACCCCTCCACTTT.

This clonotype was detected a few times. V usage is TRBV5-1 and J usage is TRBJ1-2; D ambiguous. From germline, CDR1 is SGHRS and CDR2 YFSETQ. V was pared by 4 bases and J by 6 bases, with 19 bases between. The CDR3 consists of 15 residues. CDR3 sequence (DNA): TGCGCCAGCAGCCGATTGATGACGGATTCTAATGGCTACACCTTC. It is translated as CASSRLMTDSNGYTF.

The chain joins TRBV30 to TRBJ2-2, with a tentative D call TRBD1 (6 bases). With 1 base removed from V and 5 bases from J, the gap between germline ends came to 8 bases. Germline loops: CDR1 GTSNPN, CDR2 SVGIG (reference sequence). CDR3 length equals 13 residues. The CDR3 DNA reads as TGTGCCTGGAGTGCCCAGGGGACCGGGGAGCTGTTTTTT. Encoded protein: CAWSAQGTGELFF.

The rearrangement uses TRBV20-1 and TRBJ2-7; 7 bases line up with TRBD1. Germline loops: CDR1 DFQATT, CDR2 SNEGSKA (reference sequence). J gave up 7 bases and V 2 bases, and 11 bases lay outside the gene matches. CDR3 length: 14 amino acids. The CDR3 reads CSARSGQAAKEQYF. In DNA form, the CDR3 reads TGCAGTGCTAGATCCGGACAGGCCGCTAAGGAGCAGTACTTC.

This clonotype showed up just a few times. This chain uses TRBV5-1 with TRBJ1-2; D not resolved. The germline gives CDR1 SGHRS, CDR2 YFSETQ. The ends were cut back, 2 bases at V and 1 base at J, with 9 bases in the middle. The CDR3 extends over 14 amino acids. DNA for the CDR3: TGCGCCAGCAGCTTCTCAGAGATTAACTATGGCTACACCTTC. It specifies CASSFSEINYGYTF.

V and J are TRBV6-5 and TRBJ2-7; 8 positions agree with TRBD2. J was trimmed by 5 bases and V by 4 bases; bases with no gene match: 10. CDR1 MNHEY and CDR2 SVGAGI come from the germline V gene. CDR3 size: 15 residues. CDR3: CASSSIGAGVNEQYF. CDR3 nucleotide sequence: TGTGCCAGCAGTTCCATTGGAGCGGGAGTAAACGAGCAGTACTTC.